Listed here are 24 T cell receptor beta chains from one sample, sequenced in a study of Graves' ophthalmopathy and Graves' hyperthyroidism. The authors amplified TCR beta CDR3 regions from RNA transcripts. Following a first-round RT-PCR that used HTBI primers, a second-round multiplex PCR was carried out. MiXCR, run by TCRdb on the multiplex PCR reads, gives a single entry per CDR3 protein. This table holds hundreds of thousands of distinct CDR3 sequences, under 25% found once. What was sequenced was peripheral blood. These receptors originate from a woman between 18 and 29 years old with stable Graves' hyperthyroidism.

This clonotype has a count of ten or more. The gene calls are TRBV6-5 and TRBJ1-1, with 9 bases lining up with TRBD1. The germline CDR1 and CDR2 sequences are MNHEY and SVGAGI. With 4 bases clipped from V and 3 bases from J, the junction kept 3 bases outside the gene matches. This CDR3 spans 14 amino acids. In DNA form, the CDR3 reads TGTGCCAGCAGTTCGACAGGGGGGCACACTGAAGCTTTCTTT. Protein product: CASSSTGGHTEAFF.

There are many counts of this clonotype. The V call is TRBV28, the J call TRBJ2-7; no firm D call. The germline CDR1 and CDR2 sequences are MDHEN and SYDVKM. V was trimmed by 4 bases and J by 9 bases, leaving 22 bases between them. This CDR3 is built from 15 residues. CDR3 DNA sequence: TGTGCCAGCAGTTCACGCCTGACCGCCCCTTCCGGGCAGTACTTC. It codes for CASSSRLTAPSGQYF.

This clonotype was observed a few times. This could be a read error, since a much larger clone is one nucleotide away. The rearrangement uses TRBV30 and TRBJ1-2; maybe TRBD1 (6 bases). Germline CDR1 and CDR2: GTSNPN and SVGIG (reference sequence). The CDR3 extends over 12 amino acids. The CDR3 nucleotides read TGTGCCTTGAGGCGGGGGGCAACGGGCTACTCCTTC. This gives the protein CALRRGATGYSF.

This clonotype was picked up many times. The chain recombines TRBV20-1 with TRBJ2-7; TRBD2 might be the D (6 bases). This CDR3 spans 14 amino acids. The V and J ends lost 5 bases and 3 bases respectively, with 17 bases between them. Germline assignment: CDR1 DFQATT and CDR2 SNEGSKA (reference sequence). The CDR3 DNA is TGCAGTGCTGGCGGTGTTAGCGGTATCTACGAGCAGTACTTC. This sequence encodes CSAGGVSGIYEQYF.

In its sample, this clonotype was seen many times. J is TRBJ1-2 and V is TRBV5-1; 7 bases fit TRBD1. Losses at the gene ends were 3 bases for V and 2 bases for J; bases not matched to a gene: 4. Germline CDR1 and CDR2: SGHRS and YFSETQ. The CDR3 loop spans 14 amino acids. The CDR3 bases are TGCGCCAGCAGCTCTCCGGGACAGAACTATGGCTACACCTTC. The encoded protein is CASSSPGQNYGYTF.

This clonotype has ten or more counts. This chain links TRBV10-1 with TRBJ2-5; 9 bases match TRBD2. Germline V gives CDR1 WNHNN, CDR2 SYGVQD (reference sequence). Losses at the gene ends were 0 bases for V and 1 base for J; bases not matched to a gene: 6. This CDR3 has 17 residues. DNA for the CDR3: TGCGCCAGCAGTGAGTCGTCGGCTAGCGGGACCCAAGAGACCCAGTACTTC. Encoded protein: CASSESSASGTQETQYF.

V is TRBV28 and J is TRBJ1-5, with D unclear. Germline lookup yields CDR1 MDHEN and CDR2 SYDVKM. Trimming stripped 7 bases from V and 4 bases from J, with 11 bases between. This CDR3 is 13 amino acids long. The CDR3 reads CASINYGNQPQHF. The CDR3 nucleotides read TGTGCCAGCATTAACTATGGAAATCAGCCCCAGCATTTT.

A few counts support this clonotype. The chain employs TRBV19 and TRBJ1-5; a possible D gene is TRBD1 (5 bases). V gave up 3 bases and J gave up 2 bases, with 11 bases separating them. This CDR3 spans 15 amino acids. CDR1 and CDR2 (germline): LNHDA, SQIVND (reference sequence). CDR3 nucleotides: TGTGCCAGTAGTATTCCCAGGGCGCGCAATCAGCCCCAGCATTTT. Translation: CASSIPRARNQPQHF.

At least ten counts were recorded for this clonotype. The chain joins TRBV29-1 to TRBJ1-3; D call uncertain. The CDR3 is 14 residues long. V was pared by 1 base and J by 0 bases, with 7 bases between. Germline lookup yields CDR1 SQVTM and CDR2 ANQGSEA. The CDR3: CSVEVAVSGNTIYF. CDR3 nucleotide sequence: TGCAGCGTTGAAGTGGCAGTCTCTGGAAACACCATATATTTT.

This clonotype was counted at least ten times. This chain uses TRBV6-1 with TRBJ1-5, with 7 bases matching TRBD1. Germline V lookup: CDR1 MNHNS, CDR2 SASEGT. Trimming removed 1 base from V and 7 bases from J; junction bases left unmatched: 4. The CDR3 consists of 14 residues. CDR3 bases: TGTGCCAGCAGTGAAGAGGGGGCAAGACAGCCCCAGCATTTT. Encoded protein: CASSEEGARQPQHF.

DNA for the CDR3: TGTGCCAGTAGTACAACGGGCCTGGAAGGTAACATTCAGTACTTC. Its protein is CASSTTGLEGNIQYF. V usage is TRBV19 and J usage is TRBJ2-4; D not certain. Trimming took off 4 bases at V and 7 bases at J, with 17 bases between the two ends. This CDR3 comprises 15 residues. Germline loops: CDR1 LNHDA, CDR2 SQIVND (reference sequence).

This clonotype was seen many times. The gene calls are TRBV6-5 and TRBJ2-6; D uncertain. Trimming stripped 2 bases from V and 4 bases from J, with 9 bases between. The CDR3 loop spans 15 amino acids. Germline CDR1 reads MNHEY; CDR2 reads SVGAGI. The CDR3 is CASSYPRRGANVLTF. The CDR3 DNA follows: TGTGCCAGCAGTTACCCCCGGCGGGGGGCCAACGTCCTGACTTTC.

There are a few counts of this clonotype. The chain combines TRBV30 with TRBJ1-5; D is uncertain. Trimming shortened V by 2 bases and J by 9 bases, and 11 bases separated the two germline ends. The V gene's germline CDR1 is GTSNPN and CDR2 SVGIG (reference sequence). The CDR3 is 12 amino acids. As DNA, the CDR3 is TGTGCCTGGAGTCTCCGGGAATCGCCCCAGCATTTT. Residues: CAWSLRESPQHF.

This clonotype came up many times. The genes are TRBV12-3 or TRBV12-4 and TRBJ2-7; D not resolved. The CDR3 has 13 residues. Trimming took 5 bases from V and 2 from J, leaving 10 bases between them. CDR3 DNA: TGTGCCAGCAGTCCTGGGCCCGCCTACGAGCAGTACTTC. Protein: CASSPGPAYEQYF.

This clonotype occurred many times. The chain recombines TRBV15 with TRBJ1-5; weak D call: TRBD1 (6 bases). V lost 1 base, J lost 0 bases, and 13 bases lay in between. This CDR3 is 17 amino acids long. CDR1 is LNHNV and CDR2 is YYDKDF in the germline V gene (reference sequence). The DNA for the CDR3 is TGTGCCACCAGCAGAGTTCTCGGACAGCCTAGCAATCAGCCCCAGCATTTT. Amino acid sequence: CATSRVLGQPSNQPQHF.

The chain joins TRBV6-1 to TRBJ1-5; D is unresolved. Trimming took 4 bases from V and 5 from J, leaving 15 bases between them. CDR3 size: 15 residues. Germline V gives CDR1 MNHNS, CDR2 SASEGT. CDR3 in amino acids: CASSATTRPHQPQHF. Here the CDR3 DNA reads TGTGCCAGCAGTGCAACGACCCGGCCGCATCAGCCCCAGCATTTT.

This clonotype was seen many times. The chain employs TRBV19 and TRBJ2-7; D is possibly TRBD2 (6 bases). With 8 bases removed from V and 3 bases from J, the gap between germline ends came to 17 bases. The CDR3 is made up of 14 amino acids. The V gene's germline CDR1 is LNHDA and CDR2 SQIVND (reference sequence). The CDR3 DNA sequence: TGTGCCAGTCGCCCCGGGACTGAAAGCTACGAGCAGTACTTC. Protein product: CASRPGTESYEQYF.

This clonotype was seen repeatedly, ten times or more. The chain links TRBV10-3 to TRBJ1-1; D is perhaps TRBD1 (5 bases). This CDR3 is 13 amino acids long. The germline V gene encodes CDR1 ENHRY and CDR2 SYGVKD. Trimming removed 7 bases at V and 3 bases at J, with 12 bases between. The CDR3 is CAITGHQDTEAFF. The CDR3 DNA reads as TGTGCCATCACAGGGCACCAGGACACTGAAGCTTTCTTT.

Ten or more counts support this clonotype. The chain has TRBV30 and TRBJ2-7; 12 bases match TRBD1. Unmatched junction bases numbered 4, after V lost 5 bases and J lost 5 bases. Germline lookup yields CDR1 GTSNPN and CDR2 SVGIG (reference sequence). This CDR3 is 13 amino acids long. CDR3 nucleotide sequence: TGTGCCTGGGGGACAGGGGGCATCAACGAGCAGTACTTC. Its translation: CAWGTGGINEQYF.

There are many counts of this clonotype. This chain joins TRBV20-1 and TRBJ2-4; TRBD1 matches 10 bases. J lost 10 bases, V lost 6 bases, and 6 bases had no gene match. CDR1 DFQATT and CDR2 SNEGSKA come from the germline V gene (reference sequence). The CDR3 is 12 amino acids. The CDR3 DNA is TGCAGTGCGCCCCCGGGACAGGGGATTCAGTACTTC. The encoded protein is CSAPPGQGIQYF.

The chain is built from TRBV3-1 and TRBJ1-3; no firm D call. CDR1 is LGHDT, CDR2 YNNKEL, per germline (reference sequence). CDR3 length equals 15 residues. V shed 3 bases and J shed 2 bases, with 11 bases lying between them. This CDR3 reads CASSQSQTPGNTIYF. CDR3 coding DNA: TGTGCCAGCAGCCAGTCACAGACGCCTGGAAACACCATATATTTT.

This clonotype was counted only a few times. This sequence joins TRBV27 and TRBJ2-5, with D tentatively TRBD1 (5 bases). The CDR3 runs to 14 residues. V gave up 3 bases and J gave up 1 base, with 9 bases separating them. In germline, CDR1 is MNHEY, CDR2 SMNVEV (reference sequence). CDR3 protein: CASSFLTGQETQYF. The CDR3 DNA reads TGTGCCAGCAGTTTTCTTACAGGCCAAGAGACCCAGTACTTC.

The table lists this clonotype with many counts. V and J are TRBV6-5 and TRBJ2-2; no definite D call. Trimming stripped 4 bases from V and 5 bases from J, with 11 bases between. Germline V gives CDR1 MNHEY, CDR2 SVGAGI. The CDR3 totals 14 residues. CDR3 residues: CASSSSLLTGELFF. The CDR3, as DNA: TGTGCCAGCAGTTCCTCCTTGTTGACCGGGGAGCTGTTTTTT.

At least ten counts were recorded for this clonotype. CDR3 protein: CASSYSPGGVRDQPQHF. CDR3 sequence (DNA): TGTGCCAGCAGTTACTCACCGGGGGGCGTAAGGGATCAGCCCCAGCATTTT. The chain combines TRBV6-2 or TRBV6-3 with TRBJ1-5; D possibly corresponds to TRBD1 (6 bases). Trimming shortened V by 0 bases and J by 5 bases, and 17 bases separated the two germline ends. Germline values: CDR1 MNHEY, CDR2 SVGEGT. The length of the CDR3 is 17 residues.